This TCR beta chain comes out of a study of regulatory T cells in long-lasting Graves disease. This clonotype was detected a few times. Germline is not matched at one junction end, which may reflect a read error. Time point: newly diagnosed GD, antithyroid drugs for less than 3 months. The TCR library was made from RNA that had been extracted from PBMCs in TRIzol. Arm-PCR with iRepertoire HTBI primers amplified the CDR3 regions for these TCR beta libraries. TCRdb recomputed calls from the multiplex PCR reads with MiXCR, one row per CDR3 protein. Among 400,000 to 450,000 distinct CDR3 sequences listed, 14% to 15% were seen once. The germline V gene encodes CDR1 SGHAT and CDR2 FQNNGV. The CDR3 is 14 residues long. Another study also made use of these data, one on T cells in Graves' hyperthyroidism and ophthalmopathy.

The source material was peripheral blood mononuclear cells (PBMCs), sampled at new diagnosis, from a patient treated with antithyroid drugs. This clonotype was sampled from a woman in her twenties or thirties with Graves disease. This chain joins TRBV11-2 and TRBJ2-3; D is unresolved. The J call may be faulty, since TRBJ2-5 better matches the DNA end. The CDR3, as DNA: TGTGCCAGCAGCTTAGGGTGGGCTGTAGAGGCCCAGTACTTC. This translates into CASSLGWAVEAQYF.